The next 29 T cell receptor beta chains were all read from a single sample in a study of radiation and T cells in renal cell carcinoma. Sample time point: blood 4 weeks post-SBRT, at nephrectomy. Stated treatment: 15 Gy SBRT to primary tumor, nephrectomy 4 weeks later. Libraries were prepared by immunoSEQ multiplex PCR; TCRdb keeps only in-frame clonotypes and omits some of them. Found here are around 78,000 clones, roughly nine tenths of them singletons; the top ten hold approximately 6.2%. Sample: blood, taken from a patient whose treatment included radiotherapy and nephrectomy. Receptors were obtained from a woman in her sixties or seventies with renal cell carcinoma.

The V call is TRBV2, the J call TRBJ2-3; TRBD1 matches at 10 bases. The CDR3 has 16 amino acids. CDR1 is SNHLY, CDR2 FYNNEI, per germline. The V segment lost 5 bases and the J segment 4 bases; nucleotides outside the gene matches: 9. The CDR3 sequence: CASSPRTGGSADTQYF. CDR3 nucleotides: TGTGCCAGCAGTCCTAGGACAGGGGGATCCGCAGATACGCAGTATTTT.

V and J are TRBV9 and TRBJ2-5, with TRBD2 as a possible D gene (7 bases). Germline V gene lookup returns CDR1 SGDLS and CDR2 YYNGEE. With 2 bases removed from V and 2 bases from J, the gap between germline ends came to 16 bases. This CDR3 spans 16 amino acids. CDR3 sequence (DNA): TGTGCCAGCAGCGTGTTTGACGGGGGGCTTCAAGAGACCCAGTACTTC. Amino acids: CASSVFDGGLQETQYF. The full variable domain, rest sourced from reference TRBV9 and TRBJ2-5, is DSGVTQTPKHLITATGQRVTLRCSPRSGDLSVYWYQQSLDQGLQFLIQYYNGEERAKGNILERFSAQQFPDLHSELNLSSLELGDSALYFCASSVFDGGLQETQYFGPGTRLLVL.

The genes are TRBV4-3 and TRBJ2-3; the D is unclear. The CDR3 extends over 18 amino acids. The germline V and J ends were trimmed by 2 bases and 3 bases, with 21 bases remaining between them. Germline V CDR1 and CDR2: LGHNA, YSLEER. DNA of the CDR3: TGCGCCAGCAGCCAAAACCCCCCGGTATTGGGTGGTACAGATACGCAGTATTTT. Protein: CASSQNPPVLGGTDTQYF.

This chain links TRBV5-4 with TRBJ2-1, with 7 positions matching TRBD2. Losses at the gene ends were 0 bases for V and 15 bases for J; bases not matched to a gene: 6. The CDR3 has 12 residues. Germline-derived CDR1 and CDR2 are SGHNT and YYREEE (reference sequence). The CDR3 DNA follows: TGTGCCAGCAGCTTGGAATTTGGACTAGGGTTCTTC. It codes for CASSLEFGLGFF.

V usage is TRBV6-5 and J usage is TRBJ2-7; 8 bases are shared with TRBD2. The CDR3 runs to 14 residues. Germline CDR1 is MNHEY and CDR2 is SVGAGI. J lost 0 bases, V lost 6 bases, and 4 bases had no gene match. The CDR3 sequence: CASSRGTSSYEQYF. In DNA form, the CDR3 reads TGTGCCAGCAGCCGGGGGACTAGCTCCTACGAGCAGTACTTC.

This chain uses TRBV5-1 with TRBJ1-5; D remains unclear. This CDR3 is 13 amino acids long. The V and J ends lost 0 bases and 7 bases respectively, with 8 bases between them. The germline V gene encodes CDR1 SGHRS and CDR2 YFSETQ. The CDR3 region is CASSLALGQPQHF. For the CDR3, the DNA is TGCGCCAGCAGCTTGGCCCTAGGGCAGCCCCAGCATTTT.

The chain has TRBV11-3 and TRBJ1-4; D unclear. The ends were cut back, 5 bases at V and 6 bases at J, with 4 bases in the middle. The germline CDR1 and CDR2 sequences are SGHNT and YENEEA. The CDR3 consists of 11 residues. CDR3 region: CASSTYEKLFF. DNA of the CDR3: TGTGCCAGCAGCACATATGAAAAACTGTTTTTT. Full variable domain (remainder filled in from reference TRBV11-3 and TRBJ1-4): EAGVVQSPRYKIIEKKQPVAFWCNPISGHNTLYWYLQNLGQGPELLIRYENEEAVDDSQLPKDRFSAERLKGVDSTLKIQPAELGDSAVYLCASSTYEKLFFGSGTQLSVL.

This rearrangement joins TRBV18 to TRBJ1-3; D is uncertain. Trimming shortened V by 2 bases and J by 2 bases, and 13 bases separated the two germline ends. Germline V gene lookup returns CDR1 KGHSH and CDR2 LQKENI. This CDR3 region has 16 residues. CDR3 sequence reads: CASSPMSSGAGNTIYF. CDR3 DNA sequence: TGTGCCAGCTCACCAATGTCATCGGGCGCTGGAAACACCATATATTTT. Combining the CDR3 with reference TRBV18 and TRBJ1-3 gives the whole variable domain NAGVMQNPRHLVRRRGQEARLRCSPMKGHSHVYWYRQLPEEGLKFMVYLQKENIIDESGMPKERFSAEFPKEGPSILRIQQVVRGDSAAYFCASSPMSSGAGNTIYFGEGSWLTVV.

The V gene is TRBV27, the J gene TRBJ2-2, with 12 positions matching TRBD1. V gave up 6 bases and J gave up 5 bases; unmatched junction bases: 10. CDR1 and CDR2 from the germline V gene are MNHEY and SMNVEV (reference sequence). This CDR3 spans 17 amino acids. The DNA of the CDR3 is TGTGCCAGCAGCAGGCCGGGACAGGGGGCGCGGACCGGGGAGCTGTTTTTT. It specifies CASSRPGQGARTGELFF.

The rearrangement joins TRBV10-3 to TRBJ2-5; D gene uncertain. The DNA end lines up better with TRBJ2-7; the J call may be wrong. The germline gives CDR1 ENHRY, CDR2 SYGVKD. This CDR3 comprises 12 residues. The chain's CDR3 is CAISSSSYEQYF. The CDR3 nucleotides are TGTGCCATCAGCTCCAGCTCCTACGAGCAGTACTTC.

CDR3 region: CASSISPGAGETQYF. DNA for the CDR3: TGTGCCAGTAGTATAAGTCCGGGGGCTGGGGAGACCCAGTACTTC. The V and J genes are TRBV19 and TRBJ2-5, with D perhaps given as TRBD1 or TRBD2 (6 bases each). V lost 2 bases to trimming and J lost 5 bases, with 15 bases between them. Germline lookup yields CDR1 LNHDA and CDR2 SQIVND (reference sequence). The CDR3 runs to 15 residues.

The rearrangement uses TRBV5-1 and TRBJ2-3; D might be TRBD1 (6 bases). Germline CDR1 reads SGHRS; CDR2 reads YFSETQ. The length of the CDR3 is 13 residues. V was clipped by 4 bases and J by 6 bases, with 12 bases between them. The CDR3 region has the DNA TGCGCCAGCAGCGCACAGGGTTCGGATACGCAGTATTTT. This codes for CASSAQGSDTQYF.

This clone was observed once. The chain couples TRBV20-1 to TRBJ1-2; 7 bases are shared with TRBD1. CDR3 length equals 11 residues. The ends lost 4 bases at V and 7 bases at J; junction bases unmatched: 3. The V gene's germline CDR1 is DFQATT and CDR2 SNEGSKA (reference sequence). CDR3 sequence (DNA): TGCAGTGCTAATGACAGGGCTGGCTACACCTTC. It specifies CSANDRAGYTF.

This CDR3 is CASSSRDGNIQYF. The CDR3 DNA sequence: TGTGCCAGCAGTTCCCGGGACGGAAACATTCAGTACTTC. The V call is TRBV11-1, the J call TRBJ2-4; D is tentatively TRBD1 or TRBD2 (5 bases each). The germline gives CDR1 SGHAT, CDR2 FQDESV (reference sequence). This CDR3 is 13 amino acids long. V was shortened by 6 bases and J by 6 bases, with 12 bases between the two germline ends. Looking up the rest from reference TRBV11-1 and TRBJ2-4 gives the full variable domain: EAEVAQSPRYKITEKSQAVAFWCDPISGHATLYWYRQILGQGPELLVQFQDESVVDDSQLPKDRFSAERLKGVDSTLKIQPAELGDSAMYLCASSSRDGNIQYFGAGTRLSVL.

CDR3 nucleotides: TGTGCCTGGAGTGTATTGGGGGCGGGTGAGCAGTTCTTC. It codes for CAWSVLGAGEQFF. The chain uses TRBV30 and TRBJ2-1, with D possibly being TRBD1 (6 bases). This CDR3 spans 13 amino acids. In germline, CDR1 is GTSNPN, CDR2 SVGIG (reference sequence). Between the trimmed V and J ends, which lost 0 bases and 9 bases, there was a span of 12 bases.

The CDR3 DNA is TGTGCCAGCAGCACTACAGGGGTCGAGCAGTACTTC. This codes for CASSTTGVEQYF. The rearrangement joins TRBV9 to TRBJ2-7, with 7 bases identical to TRBD1. The length of the CDR3 is 12 residues. The V segment lost 4 bases and the J segment 6 bases; nucleotides outside the gene matches: 4. Germline V gene lookup returns CDR1 SGDLS and CDR2 YYNGEE.

The chain couples TRBV2 to TRBJ2-1; D not certain. V gave up 4 bases and J gave up 9 bases, with 13 bases separating them. CDR1 SNHLY and CDR2 FYNNEI come from the germline V gene. The CDR3 is 13 amino acids. CDR3 region: CASSAYQRFEQFF. As DNA, the CDR3 is TGTGCCAGCAGTGCCTATCAGAGGTTTGAGCAGTTCTTC.

V and J are TRBV28 and TRBJ2-7; D possibly corresponds to TRBD2 (7 bases). This CDR3 region has 16 residues. The germline V gene has CDR1 MDHEN and CDR2 SYDVKM. Trimming stripped 3 bases from V and 2 bases from J, with 17 bases between. In DNA, the CDR3 is TGTGCCAGCAGTTTCCTGGGAGGGGGGGACCCCTACGAGCAGTACTTC. Translating it yields CASSFLGGGDPYEQYF. Drawing the rest from reference TRBV28 and TRBJ2-7, the complete variable domain is DVKVTQSSRYLVKRTGEKVFLECVQDMDHENMFWYRQDPGLGLRLIYFSYDVKMKEKGDIPEGYSVSREKKERFSLILESASTNQTSMYLCASSFLGGGDPYEQYFGPGTRLTVT.

This rearrangement joins TRBV5-6 to TRBJ2-4, with a possible D match to TRBD2 (6 bases). Trimming stripped 2 bases from V and 7 bases from J, with 16 bases between. The CDR3 covers 15 residues. Germline CDR1 is SGHDT and CDR2 is YYEEEE. CDR3 bases: TGTGCCAGCAGCTTTTGGACTACGACGGGGAACATTCAGTACTTC. Translating gives CASSFWTTTGNIQYF.

The rearrangement joins TRBV6-5 to TRBJ1-1; D remains unclear. There are 16 residues in the CDR3. Germline-derived CDR1 and CDR2 are MNHEY and SVGAGI. Trimming stripped 0 bases from V and 0 bases from J, with 11 bases between. The CDR3 nucleotides read TGTGCCAGCAGTTACTCGAACGGCCCCATGAACACTGAAGCTTTCTTT. It encodes CASSYSNGPMNTEAFF.

The chain is built from TRBV27 and TRBJ2-7; TRBD2 matches at 7 bases. Germline trimming cut 5 bases from V and 1 base from J; bases unmatched to any gene: 8. This CDR3 contains 15 residues. Germline CDR1 MNHEY, CDR2 SMNVEV (reference sequence). In DNA form, the CDR3 reads TGTGCCAGCAGTCGACAGCGGGGAATTTCCTACGAGCAGTACTTC. Its translation is CASSRQRGISYEQYF.

The CDR3 bases are TGTGCCAGCAGCAAGCAGGGGGGCGTCTACGAGCAGTACTTC. Translation: CASSKQGGVYEQYF. The chain joins TRBV7-9 to TRBJ2-7; tentative D call: TRBD1 (7 bases). CDR1 and CDR2 from the germline V gene are SEHNR and FQNEAQ (reference sequence). This CDR3 has 14 residues. V was clipped by 5 bases and J by 3 bases, with 14 bases between them.

This chain joins TRBV4-3 and TRBJ1-1; no clear D gene. CDR3 size: 14 residues. CDR1 is LGHNA, CDR2 YSLEER, per germline. Trimming stripped 0 bases from V and 3 bases from J, with 8 bases between. CDR3: CASSQDGWDTEAFF. The CDR3 DNA reads as TGCGCCAGCAGCCAAGATGGGTGGGACACTGAAGCTTTCTTT.

The chain has TRBV21-1 and TRBJ2-7. TRBV21-1 has pseudogene status. This CDR3 has 12 amino acids. The CDR3 region is CASSARRYEQYF. In nucleotides, the CDR3 is TGTGCCAGCAGTGCTCGGCGCTACGAGCAGTACTTC.

This chain connects TRBV5-1 to TRBJ1-6; D unclear. This CDR3 is 13 amino acids long. V gave up 0 bases and J gave up 7 bases, with 5 bases separating them. Germline lookup yields CDR1 SGHRS and CDR2 YFSETQ. The CDR3 region has the DNA TGCGCCAGCAGCTTGGCCCTGAATTCACCCCTCCACTTT. This sequence encodes CASSLALNSPLHF.

The chain links TRBV7-9 to TRBJ2-5, with D perhaps matching TRBD2 (6 bases). The V gene's germline CDR1 is SEHNR and CDR2 FQNEAQ (reference sequence). The V gene lost 4 bases and the J gene lost 6 bases, with 24 bases spanning the gap. The CDR3 is 17 residues long. The CDR3 coding sequence is TGTGCCAGCAGCTCGCCCTTCGCCGGAGGGGTGGGTCAGACCCAGTACTTC. This codes for CASSSPFAGGVGQTQYF.

The V gene is TRBV19, the J gene TRBJ1-5, with 8 bases aligning to TRBD1. The germline V gene encodes CDR1 LNHDA and CDR2 SQIVND (reference sequence). Trimming took 2 bases from V and 1 from J; bases not matched to a gene: 4. The CDR3 is 16 amino acids. CDR3 loop: CASSIRTGSSNQPQHF. DNA of the CDR3: TGTGCCAGTAGTATAAGGACAGGGTCAAGCAATCAGCCCCAGCATTTT.

The gene calls are TRBV27 and TRBJ1-6; D perhaps matches TRBD1 (6 bases). The CDR3 spans 13 residues. The germline CDR1 and CDR2 sequences are MNHEY and SMNVEV (reference sequence). The V and J ends lost 3 bases and 10 bases respectively, with 10 bases between them. CDR3 protein: CASSFRGDSPLHF. The CDR3 DNA sequence: TGTGCCAGCAGTTTCAGGGGCGACTCACCCCTCCACTTT.

The chain combines TRBV11-3 with TRBJ2-3, with 9 bases that match TRBD2. CDR1 is SGHNT, CDR2 YENEEA, per germline. The J segment lost 5 bases and the V segment lost 5 bases, leaving 17 bases of the junction unmatched. The CDR3 consists of 18 residues. The CDR3 is CASSILLGSGGRGDTQYF. DNA for the CDR3: TGTGCCAGCAGCATCCTTTTGGGAAGCGGGGGGCGGGGAGATACGCAGTATTTT.